These T cell receptor beta chains were read from a single sample in a study of monozygotic twins with inflammatory bowel disease. TCRdb reworked the 5' RACE reads into one entry per CDR3 protein, no DNA. The specimen's table records approximately 330,000 distinct CDR3 sequences. Sequencing was done on a sample of blood. The receptors stem from a human donor with ulcerative colitis or Crohn's disease, or a healthy co-twin of an affected twin (not recorded which). Both conserved end residues are part of each CDR3.

J gene: TRBJ2-7; V gene: TRBV10-2; CDR3 protein: CASREQGTPYEQYF
J gene: TRBJ2-5; V gene: TRBV6-2/TRBV6-3; CDR3 protein: CASATAGETQYF
J gene: TRBJ2-7; V gene: TRBV11-2; CDR3 protein: CASSFGSGSAYEQYF
J gene: TRBJ2-5; V gene: TRBV5-1; CDR3 protein: CASSLASGGPQETQYF
J gene: TRBJ2-7; V gene: TRBV7-9; CDR3 protein: CASSLTGLDEQYF
J gene: TRBJ1-5; V gene: TRBV23-1; CDR3 protein: CASSSTGGTKHSNQPQHF
J gene: TRBJ2-7; V gene: TRBV4-1; CDR3 protein: CASSPAGTASYEQYF
J gene: TRBJ2-5; V gene: TRBV5-1; CDR3 protein: CASSLPKQGAEETQYF
J gene: TRBJ2-7; V gene: TRBV5-1; CDR3 protein: CASSQTNAAGTSYEQYF
J gene: TRBJ2-5; V gene: TRBV7-8; CDR3 protein: CASRIERAKGTQYF
J gene: TRBJ2-7; V gene: TRBV28; CDR3 protein: CASSRPDRPPYEQYF
J gene: TRBJ2-7; V gene: TRBV12-3/TRBV12-4; CDR3 protein: CASSYNSGVSYEQYF